This T cell receptor beta chain was found in a study of T cell repertoires in cytomegalovirus infection (dated by TCRdb to between 2019 and 2020). About the study as a whole: The peptide stimulations were aimed at well-studied HLA-B-restricted epitopes as well as recently identified HLA-C-restricted CMV epitopes, whose presentation resists viral immunomodulation. The HLA type of each donor mattered for the analysis, because public TCR beta signatures pointed to carriage of CMV infection along with the matching HLA type.

Sample treatment or condition, as interpreted from the label and publication: in vitro stimulation with specific CMV peptide epitopes to enrich CMV-specific T cells. The data were produced on an Illumina HiSeq 1500. TCRdb passed the public sequencing reads through fastp at Q25 and MiXCR, retaining productive beta sequences. Each record represents a unique CDR3 protein, reported with the most common genes and DNA among its rows. Present in this sample are hundreds of thousands of distinct CDR3 sequences, approximately 31% of which were seen just once. The top ten clonotypes cover around 15% of the sample. On this clonotype itself: Its specific antigen is unknown. Base qualities are not provided; no much larger clone lies one nucleotide away.

The full study reports these points: In both this cohort and an independent roughly 400-donor cohort, the cumulative frequency of public TCR beta family members distinguished carriers of CMV infection plus the relevant HLA type. The ex vivo response was dominated by HLA-C-restricted CMV-specific TCR beta clonotypes, and the single most frequent clonotype in two of eight donors was supplied by these HLA-C-restricted clonotypes.

Sequences MNHEY (CDR1) and SMNVEV (CDR2) are obtained from the germline V gene (reference sequence). Cut back by 5 bases and 4 bases, the V and J ends lie 15 bases apart. The CDR3 holds 15 amino acids from the cysteine to the phenylalanine. CDR3 DNA only is kept here, 45 bases in frame from base 1. This specimen was cultured CD8+ T cells from PBMCs, taken from culture after CMV antigen stimulation. This TCR came from a human donor in good health (CMV status not recorded). Some clones in this sample may be carry-over from other donors' samples. The chain uses TRBV27 and TRBJ2-1, and the D gene may be TRBD1, 6 bases matching. The sequenced DNA: TGTGCCAGCAGTCCTCAGGGGACGCTATACAATGAGCAGTTCTTC. Its amino acids are CASSPQGTLYNEQFF.